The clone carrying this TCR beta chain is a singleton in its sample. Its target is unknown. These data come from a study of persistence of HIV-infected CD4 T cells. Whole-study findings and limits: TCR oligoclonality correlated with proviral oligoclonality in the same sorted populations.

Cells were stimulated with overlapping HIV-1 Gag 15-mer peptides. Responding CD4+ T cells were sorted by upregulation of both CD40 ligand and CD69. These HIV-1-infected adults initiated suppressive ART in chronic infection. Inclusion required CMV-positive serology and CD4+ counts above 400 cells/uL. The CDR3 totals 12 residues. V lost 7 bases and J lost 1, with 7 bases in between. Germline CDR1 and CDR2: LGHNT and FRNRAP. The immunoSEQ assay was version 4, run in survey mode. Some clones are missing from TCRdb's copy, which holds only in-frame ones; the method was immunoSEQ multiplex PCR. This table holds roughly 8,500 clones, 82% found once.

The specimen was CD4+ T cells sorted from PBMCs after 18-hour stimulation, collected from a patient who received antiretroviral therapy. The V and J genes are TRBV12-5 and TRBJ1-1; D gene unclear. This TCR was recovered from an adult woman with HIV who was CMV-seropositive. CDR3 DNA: TGTGCTAGTGCCCTCGAGAACACTGAAGCTTTCTTT. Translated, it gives CASALENTEAFF.